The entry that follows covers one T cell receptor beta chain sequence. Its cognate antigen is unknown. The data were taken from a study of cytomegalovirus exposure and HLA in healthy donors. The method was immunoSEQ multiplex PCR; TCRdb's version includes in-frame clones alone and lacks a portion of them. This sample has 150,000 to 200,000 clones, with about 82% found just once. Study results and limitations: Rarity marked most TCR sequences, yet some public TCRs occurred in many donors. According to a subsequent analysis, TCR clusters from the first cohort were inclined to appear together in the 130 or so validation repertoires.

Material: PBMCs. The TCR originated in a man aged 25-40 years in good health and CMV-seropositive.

CDR3 sequence (DNA): TGCGCCAGCAGCCAAGATCTAGGGGCTTTTAATGAAAAACTGTTTTTT. Encoded protein: CASSQDLGAFNEKLFF. The chain carries TRBV4-3 and TRBJ1-4; tentatively, D is TRBD1 (5 bases). The CDR3 sequence is 16 residues long. Germline assignment: CDR1 LGHNA and CDR2 YSLEER. V lost 0 bases, J lost 4 bases, and 12 bases lay in between.